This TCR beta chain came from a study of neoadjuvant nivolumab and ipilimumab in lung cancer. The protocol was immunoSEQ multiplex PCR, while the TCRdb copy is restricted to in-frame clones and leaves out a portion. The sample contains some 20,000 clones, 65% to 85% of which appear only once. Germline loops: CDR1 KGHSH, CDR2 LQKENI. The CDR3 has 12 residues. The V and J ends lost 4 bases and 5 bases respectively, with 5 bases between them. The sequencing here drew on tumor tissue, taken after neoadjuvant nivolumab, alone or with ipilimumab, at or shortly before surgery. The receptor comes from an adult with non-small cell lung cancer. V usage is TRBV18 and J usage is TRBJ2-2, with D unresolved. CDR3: CASSQATGELFF. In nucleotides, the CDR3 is TGTGCCAGCTCACAGGCTACCGGGGAGCTGTTTTTT.